This TCR beta chain was sequenced during a study of blood T cells in healthy people across ages. Study results and limitations: Unknown CMV status may confound age-related changes in expanded clones.

This CDR3 region has 14 residues. CDR1 LGHNA and CDR2 YNFKEQ come from the germline V gene. Trimming removed 7 bases at V and 5 bases at J, with 17 bases between. Concerning this clonotype: Its specificity is not known.

A second PCR, run for roughly 7 to 12 cycles, used a sample-barcoded 5' primer plus a J-beta primer mix. TCRdb redid the calling of the 5' RACE reads with MiXCR, one entry per CDR3 protein. This sample carries around 580,000 distinct CDR3 sequences, roughly 48% of them seen once, and the ten largest clones take about 22%. Those donating, healthy Caucasian individuals from Russia, were aged 6 to 90. The gene calls are TRBV4-2 and TRBJ1-1, with D maybe TRBD1 (5 bases). The specimen sequenced was blood. The TCR comes from a man older than 75 in good health. CDR3 nucleotides: TGTGCCAGCACCCAGGGATCTGCGGAGACTGAAGCTTTCTTT. Protein sequence: CASTQGSAETEAFF.